This T cell receptor (beta chain) came from a study of CD8 T cells in Susac syndrome. With random hexamers, reverse transcription was performed on about 0.5 to 1 ug of RNA. TCRdb passed the immunoSEQ multiplex PCR reads through MiXCR, listing each CDR3 protein once. This sample has 95,000 to 150,000 distinct CDR3 sequences; roughly 94% occur once, and the top ten carry around 0.27%. Trimming cost V 4 bases and J 3 bases; bases outside gene matches: 4. Germline V lookup: CDR1 SQVTM, CDR2 ANQGSEA. The CDR3 length is 14 residues. The chain uses TRBV29-1 and TRBJ2-3; 10 bases fit TRBD1. This receptor was identified in a human donor with Susac syndrome. Sample: CD8+ T cells from PBMCs. For the CDR3, the DNA is TGCAGCGTTGGGGACAGGGGCAAGACAGATACGCAGTATTTT. Translated: CSVGDRGKTDTQYF.